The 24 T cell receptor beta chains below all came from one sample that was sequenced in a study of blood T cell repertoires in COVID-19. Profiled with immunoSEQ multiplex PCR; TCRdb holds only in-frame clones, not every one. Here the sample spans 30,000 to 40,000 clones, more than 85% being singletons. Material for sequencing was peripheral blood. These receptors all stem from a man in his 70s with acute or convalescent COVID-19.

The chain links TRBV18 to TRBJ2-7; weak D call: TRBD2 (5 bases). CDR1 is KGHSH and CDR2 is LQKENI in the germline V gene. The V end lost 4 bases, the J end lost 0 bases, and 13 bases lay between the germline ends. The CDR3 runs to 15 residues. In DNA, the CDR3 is TGTGCCAGCTCACAGCCCGAGACTAACTCCTACGAGCAGTACTTC. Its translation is CASSQPETNSYEQYF.

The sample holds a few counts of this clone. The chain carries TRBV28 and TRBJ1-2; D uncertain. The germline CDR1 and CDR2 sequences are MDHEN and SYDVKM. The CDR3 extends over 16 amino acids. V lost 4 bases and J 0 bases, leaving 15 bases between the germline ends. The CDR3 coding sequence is TGTGCCAGCAGTTCCCTCAGCCCCGCGGCTAACTATGGCTACACCTTC. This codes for CASSSLSPAANYGYTF.

The CDR3 loop is CASSSAVREGGTDTQYF. In DNA form, the CDR3 reads TGTGCCAGCAGCTCGGCTGTCCGGGAGGGGGGCACAGATACGCAGTATTTT. The chain carries TRBV4-2 and TRBJ2-3, with 8 bases aligning to TRBD2. The length of the CDR3 is 17 residues. Germline V lookup: CDR1 LGHNA, CDR2 YNFKEQ. Trimming cost V 5 bases and J 1 base; bases outside gene matches: 11.

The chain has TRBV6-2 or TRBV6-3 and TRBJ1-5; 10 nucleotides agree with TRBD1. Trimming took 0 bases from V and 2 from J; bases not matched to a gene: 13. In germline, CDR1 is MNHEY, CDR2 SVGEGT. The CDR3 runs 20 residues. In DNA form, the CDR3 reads TGTGCCAGCAGTTACTCGATGAGGGACAGGGGTGAGGAGCGCAATCAGCCCCAGCATTTT. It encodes CASSYSMRDRGEERNQPQHF.

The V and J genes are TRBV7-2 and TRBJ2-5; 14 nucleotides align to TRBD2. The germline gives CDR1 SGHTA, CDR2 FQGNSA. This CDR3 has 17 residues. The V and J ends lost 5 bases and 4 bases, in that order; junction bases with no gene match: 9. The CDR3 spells CASSPGTSGGRRETQYF. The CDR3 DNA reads TGTGCCAGCAGCCCCGGGACTAGCGGGGGAAGGAGAGAGACCCAGTACTTC.

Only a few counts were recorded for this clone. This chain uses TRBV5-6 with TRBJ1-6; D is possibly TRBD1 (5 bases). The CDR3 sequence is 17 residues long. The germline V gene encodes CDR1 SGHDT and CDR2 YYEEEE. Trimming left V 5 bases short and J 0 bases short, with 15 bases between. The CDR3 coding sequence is TGTGCCAGCAGGACCGGGGGTCAGAGCTCCTATAATTCACCCCTCCACTTT. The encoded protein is CASRTGGQSSYNSPLHF.

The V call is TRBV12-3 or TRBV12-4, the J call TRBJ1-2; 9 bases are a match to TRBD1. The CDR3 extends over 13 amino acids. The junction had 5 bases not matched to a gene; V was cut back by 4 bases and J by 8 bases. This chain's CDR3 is CASSYRGRRGYTF. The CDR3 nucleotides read TGTGCCAGCAGTTACAGGGGGCGCCGGGGCTACACCTTC.

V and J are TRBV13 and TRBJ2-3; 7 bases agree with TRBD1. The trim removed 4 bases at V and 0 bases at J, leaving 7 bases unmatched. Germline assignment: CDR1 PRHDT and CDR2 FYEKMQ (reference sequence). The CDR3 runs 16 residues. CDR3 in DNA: TGTGCCAGCAGCTCCCGGGACAGTCCTAGCACAGATACGCAGTATTTT. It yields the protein CASSSRDSPSTDTQYF.

Here the CDR3 DNA reads TGTGCCAGCAGTTTTGGGGGGGCAGATACGCAGTATTTT. This codes for CASSFGGADTQYF. The J gene is TRBJ2-3, the V gene TRBV6-5; 7 bases fit TRBD2. There are 13 residues in the CDR3. Germline CDR1 MNHEY, CDR2 SVGAGI. The V gene end was trimmed by 4 bases and the J gene end by 4 bases; junction bases not matched to a gene: 2.

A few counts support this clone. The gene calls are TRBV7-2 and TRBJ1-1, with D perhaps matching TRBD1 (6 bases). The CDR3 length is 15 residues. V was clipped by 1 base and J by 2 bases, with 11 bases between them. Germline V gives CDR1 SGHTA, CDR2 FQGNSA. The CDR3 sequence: CASSLDTGGNTEAFF. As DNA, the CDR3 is TGTGCCAGCAGCTTAGATACGGGGGGCAACACTGAAGCTTTCTTT.

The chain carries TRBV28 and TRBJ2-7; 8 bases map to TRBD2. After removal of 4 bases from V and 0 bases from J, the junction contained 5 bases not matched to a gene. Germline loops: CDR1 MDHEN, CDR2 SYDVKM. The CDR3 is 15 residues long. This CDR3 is CASSSGGTSSYEQYF. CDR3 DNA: TGTGCCAGCAGTTCCGGCGGGACTAGCTCCTACGAGCAGTACTTC.

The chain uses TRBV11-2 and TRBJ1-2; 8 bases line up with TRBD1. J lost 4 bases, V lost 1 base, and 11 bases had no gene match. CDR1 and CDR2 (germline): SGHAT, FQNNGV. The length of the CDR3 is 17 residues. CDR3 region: CASSLALETGVFYGYTF. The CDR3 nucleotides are TGTGCCAGCAGCTTAGCTCTCGAGACAGGGGTCTTCTATGGCTACACCTTC. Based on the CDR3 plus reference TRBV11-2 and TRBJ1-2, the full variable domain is EAGVAQSPRYKIIEKRQSVAFWCNPISGHATLYWYQQILGQGPKLLIQFQNNGVVDDSQLPKDRFSAERLKGVDSTLKIQPAKLEDSAVYLCASSLALETGVFYGYTFGSGTRLTVV.

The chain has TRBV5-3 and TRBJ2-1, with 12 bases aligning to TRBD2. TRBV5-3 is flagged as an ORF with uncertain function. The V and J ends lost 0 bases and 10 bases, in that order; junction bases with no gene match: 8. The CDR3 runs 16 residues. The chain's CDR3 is CARSLAGTSGPREQFF. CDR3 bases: TGTGCCAGAAGCTTGGCCGGGACTAGCGGGCCTAGGGAGCAGTTCTTC.

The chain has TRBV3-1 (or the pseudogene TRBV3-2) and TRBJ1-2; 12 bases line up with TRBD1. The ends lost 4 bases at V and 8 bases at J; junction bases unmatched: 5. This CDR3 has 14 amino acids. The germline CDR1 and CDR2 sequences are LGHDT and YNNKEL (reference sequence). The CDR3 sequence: CASSRDRGLNGYTF. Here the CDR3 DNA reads TGTGCCAGCAGCCGGGACAGGGGGCTGAACGGCTACACCTTC.

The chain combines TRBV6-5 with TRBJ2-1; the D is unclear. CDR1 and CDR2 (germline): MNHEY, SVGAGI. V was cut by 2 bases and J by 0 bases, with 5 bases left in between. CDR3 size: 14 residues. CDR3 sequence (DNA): TGTGCCAGCAGTTACGCAGGCTCCTACAATGAGCAGTTCTTC. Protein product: CASSYAGSYNEQFF.

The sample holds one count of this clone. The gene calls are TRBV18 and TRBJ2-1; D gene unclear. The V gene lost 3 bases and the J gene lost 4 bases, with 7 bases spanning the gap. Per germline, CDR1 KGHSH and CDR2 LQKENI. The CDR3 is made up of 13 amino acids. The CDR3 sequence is CASSPGQYNEQFF. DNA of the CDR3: TGTGCCAGCTCACCGGGCCAGTACAATGAGCAGTTCTTC. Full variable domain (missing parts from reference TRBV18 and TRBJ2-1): NAGVMQNPRHLVRRRGQEARLRCSPMKGHSHVYWYRQLPEEGLKFMVYLQKENIIDESGMPKERFSAEFPKEGPSILRIQQVVRGDSAAYFCASSPGQYNEQFFGPGTRLTVL.

CDR3 in DNA: TGTGGGGTACAGGGGGCTGGCACAGATACGCAGTATTTT. Translation gives CGVQGAGTDTQYF. The V call is TRBV30, the J call TRBJ2-3; 9 positions agree with TRBD1. CDR1 and CDR2 (germline): GTSNPN, SVGIG (reference sequence). CDR3 size: 13 residues.

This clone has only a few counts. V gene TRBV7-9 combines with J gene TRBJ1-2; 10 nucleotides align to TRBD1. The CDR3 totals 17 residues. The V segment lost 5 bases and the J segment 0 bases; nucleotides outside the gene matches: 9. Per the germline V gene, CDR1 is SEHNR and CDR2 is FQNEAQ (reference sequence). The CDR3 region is CASSHYGQGGTNYGYTF. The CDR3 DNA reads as TGTGCCAGCAGCCATTACGGACAGGGGGGGACTAACTATGGCTACACCTTC.

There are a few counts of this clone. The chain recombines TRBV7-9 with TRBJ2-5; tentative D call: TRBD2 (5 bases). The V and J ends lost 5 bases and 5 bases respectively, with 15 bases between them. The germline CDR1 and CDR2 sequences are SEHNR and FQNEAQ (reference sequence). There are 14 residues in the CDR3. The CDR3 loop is CASSPTLAGETQYF. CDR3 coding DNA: TGTGCCAGCAGCCCTACTCTAGCTGGGGAGACCCAGTACTTC.

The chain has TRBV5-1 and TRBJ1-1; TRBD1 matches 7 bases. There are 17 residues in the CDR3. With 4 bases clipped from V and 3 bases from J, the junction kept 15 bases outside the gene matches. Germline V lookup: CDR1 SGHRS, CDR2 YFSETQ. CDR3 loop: CASSLRAETQGHTEAFF. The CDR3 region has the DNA TGCGCCAGCAGCCTGAGAGCGGAGACACAGGGGCACACTGAAGCTTTCTTT.

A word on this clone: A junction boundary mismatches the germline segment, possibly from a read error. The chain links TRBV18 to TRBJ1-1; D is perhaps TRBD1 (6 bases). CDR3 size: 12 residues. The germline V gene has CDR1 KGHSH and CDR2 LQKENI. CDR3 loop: CASSTGNAEAFF. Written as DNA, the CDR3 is TGTGCCAGCTCAACAGGGAACGCTGAAGCTTTCTTT.

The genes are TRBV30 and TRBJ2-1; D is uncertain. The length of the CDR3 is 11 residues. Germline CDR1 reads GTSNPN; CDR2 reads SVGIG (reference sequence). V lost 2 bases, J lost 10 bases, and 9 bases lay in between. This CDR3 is CAWSLGREQFF. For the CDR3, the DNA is TGTGCCTGGAGTCTGGGCAGAGAGCAGTTCTTC.

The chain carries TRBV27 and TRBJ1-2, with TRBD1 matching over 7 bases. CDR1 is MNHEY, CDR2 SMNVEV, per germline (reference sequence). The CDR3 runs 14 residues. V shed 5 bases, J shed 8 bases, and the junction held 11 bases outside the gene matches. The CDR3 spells CASSPRDRKTGYTF. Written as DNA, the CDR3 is TGTGCCAGCAGTCCACGGGACAGAAAGACGGGCTACACCTTC.

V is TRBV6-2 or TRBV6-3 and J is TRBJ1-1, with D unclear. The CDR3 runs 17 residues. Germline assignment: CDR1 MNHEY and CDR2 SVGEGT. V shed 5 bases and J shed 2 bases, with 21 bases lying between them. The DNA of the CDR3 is TGTGCCAGCAGTCCCCTCCGCGTGGAGAGAGCAAACACTGAAGCTTTCTTT. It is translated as CASSPLRVERANTEAFF.